One sample yielded the 18 T cell receptor beta chains listed below, sequenced in a study of blood T cell repertoires in COVID-19. The method was immunoSEQ multiplex PCR; TCRdb's version includes in-frame clones alone and lacks a portion of them. The data hold tens of thousands of clones, with 80% to 90% observed a single time. Source material: peripheral blood. These receptors were taken from an elderly man with active COVID-19.

This rearrangement joins TRBV7-2 to TRBJ2-3; the match to TRBD2 covers 7 bases. The length of the CDR3 is 16 residues. The V and J ends lost 3 bases and 4 bases, in that order; junction bases with no gene match: 10. The germline V gene has CDR1 SGHTA and CDR2 FQGNSA. CDR3 sequence reads: CASSFLAGRRADTQYF. DNA for the CDR3: TGTGCCAGCAGCTTTTTAGCGGGTCGGCGGGCAGATACGCAGTATTTT.

The chain employs TRBV7-8 and TRBJ2-1, with D perhaps matching TRBD2 (6 bases). The CDR3 extends over 14 amino acids. V was trimmed by 3 bases and J by 1 base, leaving 7 bases between them. CDR1 is SGHVS and CDR2 is FQNEAQ in the germline V gene. In DNA form, the CDR3 reads TGTGCCAGCAGCTTCGGAGGGTCCTACAATGAGCAGTTCTTC. Its protein is CASSFGGSYNEQFF.

This chain uses TRBV4-1 with TRBJ2-1, with 9 bases matching TRBD2. V dropped 6 bases and J dropped 4; count of bases not matched to a gene: 13. The CDR3 covers 17 residues. The germline gives CDR1 MGHRA, CDR2 YSYEKL. CDR3 loop: CASRLSPSSGNYNEQFF. CDR3 bases: TGCGCCAGCAGGCTATCACCTTCTAGCGGGAATTACAATGAGCAGTTCTTC.

CDR3 coding DNA: TGTGCCAGCAGTCAAGGGACAGCCCAAGAGACCCAGTACTTC. It is translated as CASSQGTAQETQYF. The J gene is TRBJ2-5, the V gene TRBV7-2; 7 positions agree with TRBD1. This CDR3 is 14 amino acids long. V lost 6 bases, J lost 1 base, and 5 bases stayed unmatched. Germline-derived CDR1 and CDR2 are SGHTA and FQGNSA.

V and J are TRBV5-1 and TRBJ2-1; 9 positions match TRBD2. CDR1 SGHRS and CDR2 YFSETQ come from the germline V gene. The CDR3 spans 17 residues. After removal of 1 base from V and 9 bases from J, the junction contained 14 bases not matched to a gene. In DNA, the CDR3 is TGCGCCAGCAGCTTGTTCTTAGCGGGAGCGGGGAACGGTGAGCAGTTCTTC. Protein product: CASSLFLAGAGNGEQFF.

This rearrangement joins TRBV14 to TRBJ2-7, with 11 positions matching TRBD2. CDR1 and CDR2 from the germline V gene are SGHDN and FVKESK. This CDR3 has 18 amino acids. The ends lost 0 bases at V and 5 bases at J; junction bases unmatched: 12. CDR3 loop: CASSQEGLAGGFNHEQYF. In nucleotides, the CDR3 is TGTGCCAGCAGCCAAGAGGGGCTAGCGGGAGGTTTTAACCACGAGCAGTACTTC.

This chain connects TRBV6-6 to TRBJ1-2; TRBD1 agrees at 10 bases. Germline loops: CDR1 MNHNY, CDR2 SVGAGI (reference sequence). J lost 6 bases, V lost 2 bases, and 9 bases had no gene match. CDR3 size: 16 residues. For the CDR3, the DNA is TGTGCCAGCAGTTACGTGGGGACAGGGGAGGGAAATGGCTACACCTTC. Translation gives CASSYVGTGEGNGYTF.

V is TRBV2 and J is TRBJ1-6; tentatively, D is TRBD1 (6 bases). This CDR3 spans 15 amino acids. Trimming removed 4 bases at V and 6 bases at J, with 13 bases between. CDR1 is SNHLY and CDR2 is FYNNEI in the germline V gene. DNA of the CDR3: TGTGCCAGCAGTGGGGGGCCGAGGGTTAATTCACCCCTCCACTTT. Translated, it gives CASSGGPRVNSPLHF.

This chain joins TRBV7-2 and TRBJ1-4; D is undetermined. CDR3 length: 14 amino acids. Between the trimmed V and J ends, which lost 1 base and 6 bases, there was a span of 9 bases. Looked up from germline, CDR1 is SGHTA and CDR2 is FQGNSA. The CDR3 DNA sequence: TGTGCCAGCAGCTTAGTGGTATTAGATGAAAAACTGTTTTTT. It translates to CASSLVVLDEKLFF.

In its sample, this clone was seen once. The chain uses TRBV4-3 and TRBJ2-1; 12 positions match TRBD2. Germline trimming cut 0 bases from V and 10 bases from J; bases unmatched to any gene: 7. The CDR3 is 16 amino acids. Per germline, CDR1 LGHNA and CDR2 YSLEER. The DNA of the CDR3 is TGCGCCAGCAGCCAAGAACCACTAGCGGGAGGTCGCGAGCAGTTCTTC. Translating it yields CASSQEPLAGGREQFF.

The chain links TRBV4-1 to TRBJ1-2; tentative D call: TRBD1 (6 bases). Germline lookup yields CDR1 MGHRA and CDR2 YSYEKL. V lost 2 bases and J 4 bases, leaving 11 bases between the germline ends. The CDR3 loop spans 14 amino acids. This chain's CDR3 is CASSQSDSRYGYTF. The DNA for the CDR3 is TGCGCCAGCAGCCAATCGGACAGTCGCTATGGCTACACCTTC.

The chain recombines TRBV11-2 with TRBJ2-2, with D possibly TRBD1 on 5 matching bases. The germline V and J ends were trimmed by 0 bases and 0 bases, with 11 bases remaining between them. Germline loops: CDR1 SGHAT, CDR2 FQNNGV. CDR3 length: 17 residues. The CDR3 loop is CASSLERRETNTGELFF. The CDR3 bases are TGTGCCAGCAGCTTAGAGCGCAGGGAAACGAACACCGGGGAGCTGTTTTTT. Drawing the rest from reference TRBV11-2 and TRBJ2-2, the complete variable domain is EAGVAQSPRYKIIEKRQSVAFWCNPISGHATLYWYQQILGQGPKLLIQFQNNGVVDDSQLPKDRFSAERLKGVDSTLKIQPAKLEDSAVYLCASSLERRETNTGELFFGEGSRLTVL.

This clone showed up just once. V usage is TRBV5-1 and J usage is TRBJ2-5; 11 bases are shared with TRBD1. The CDR3 length is 17 residues. The V gene's germline CDR1 is SGHRS and CDR2 YFSETQ. Germline trimming cut 3 bases from V and 5 bases from J; bases unmatched to any gene: 12. CDR3 bases: TGCGCCAGCAGCTCCCTGCGGACAGGGGGCCTTCACGAGACCCAGTACTTC. Its protein is CASSSLRTGGLHETQYF.

The V gene is TRBV18, the J gene TRBJ1-1; maybe TRBD1 (6 bases). V lost 3 bases to trimming and J lost 4 bases, with 9 bases between them. The CDR3 runs to 13 residues. From germline, CDR1 is KGHSH and CDR2 LQKENI. CDR3 residues: CASSPTGRTEAFF. The CDR3 coding sequence is TGTGCCAGCTCACCGACAGGCCGCACTGAAGCTTTCTTT.

CDR3 in amino acids: CASSGARGVAGTDTQYF. The CDR3 DNA sequence: TGTGCCAGCAGCGGGGCTCGCGGAGTAGCGGGCACAGATACGCAGTATTTT. The chain combines TRBV9 with TRBJ2-3; D is possibly TRBD2 (6 bases). The V end lost 3 bases, the J end lost 1 base, and 18 bases lay between the germline ends. Germline V gene sequence: CDR1 SGDLS, CDR2 YYNGEE. This CDR3 has 17 amino acids.

This chain uses TRBV29-1 with TRBJ2-7; 7 positions match TRBD1. Germline CDR1 and CDR2: SQVTM and ANQGSEA. V shed 7 bases and J 0 bases; nucleotides not matched to a gene: 3. This CDR3 contains 12 residues. The CDR3 is CSGGQDSYEQYF. The CDR3, as DNA: TGCAGCGGAGGACAGGACTCCTACGAGCAGTACTTC.

The chain recombines TRBV2 with TRBJ2-4; D is uncertain. In germline, CDR1 is SNHLY, CDR2 FYNNEI. The V and J ends lost 4 bases and 0 bases respectively, with 16 bases between them. The CDR3 spans 17 residues. The CDR3 coding sequence is TGTGCCAGCAGTGTAAGGAGCCACGATTTAGCCAAAAACATTCAGTACTTC. This gives the protein CASSVRSHDLAKNIQYF.

The chain combines TRBV12-5 with TRBJ2-3; TRBD2 might be the D (5 bases). There are 15 residues in the CDR3. The V end lost 1 base, the J end lost 4 bases, and 12 bases lay between the germline ends. Germline loops: CDR1 LGHNT, CDR2 FRNRAP. The CDR3 loop reads CASGLGQEVADTQYF. The CDR3 coding sequence is TGTGCTAGTGGTTTGGGTCAGGAGGTCGCAGATACGCAGTATTTT.